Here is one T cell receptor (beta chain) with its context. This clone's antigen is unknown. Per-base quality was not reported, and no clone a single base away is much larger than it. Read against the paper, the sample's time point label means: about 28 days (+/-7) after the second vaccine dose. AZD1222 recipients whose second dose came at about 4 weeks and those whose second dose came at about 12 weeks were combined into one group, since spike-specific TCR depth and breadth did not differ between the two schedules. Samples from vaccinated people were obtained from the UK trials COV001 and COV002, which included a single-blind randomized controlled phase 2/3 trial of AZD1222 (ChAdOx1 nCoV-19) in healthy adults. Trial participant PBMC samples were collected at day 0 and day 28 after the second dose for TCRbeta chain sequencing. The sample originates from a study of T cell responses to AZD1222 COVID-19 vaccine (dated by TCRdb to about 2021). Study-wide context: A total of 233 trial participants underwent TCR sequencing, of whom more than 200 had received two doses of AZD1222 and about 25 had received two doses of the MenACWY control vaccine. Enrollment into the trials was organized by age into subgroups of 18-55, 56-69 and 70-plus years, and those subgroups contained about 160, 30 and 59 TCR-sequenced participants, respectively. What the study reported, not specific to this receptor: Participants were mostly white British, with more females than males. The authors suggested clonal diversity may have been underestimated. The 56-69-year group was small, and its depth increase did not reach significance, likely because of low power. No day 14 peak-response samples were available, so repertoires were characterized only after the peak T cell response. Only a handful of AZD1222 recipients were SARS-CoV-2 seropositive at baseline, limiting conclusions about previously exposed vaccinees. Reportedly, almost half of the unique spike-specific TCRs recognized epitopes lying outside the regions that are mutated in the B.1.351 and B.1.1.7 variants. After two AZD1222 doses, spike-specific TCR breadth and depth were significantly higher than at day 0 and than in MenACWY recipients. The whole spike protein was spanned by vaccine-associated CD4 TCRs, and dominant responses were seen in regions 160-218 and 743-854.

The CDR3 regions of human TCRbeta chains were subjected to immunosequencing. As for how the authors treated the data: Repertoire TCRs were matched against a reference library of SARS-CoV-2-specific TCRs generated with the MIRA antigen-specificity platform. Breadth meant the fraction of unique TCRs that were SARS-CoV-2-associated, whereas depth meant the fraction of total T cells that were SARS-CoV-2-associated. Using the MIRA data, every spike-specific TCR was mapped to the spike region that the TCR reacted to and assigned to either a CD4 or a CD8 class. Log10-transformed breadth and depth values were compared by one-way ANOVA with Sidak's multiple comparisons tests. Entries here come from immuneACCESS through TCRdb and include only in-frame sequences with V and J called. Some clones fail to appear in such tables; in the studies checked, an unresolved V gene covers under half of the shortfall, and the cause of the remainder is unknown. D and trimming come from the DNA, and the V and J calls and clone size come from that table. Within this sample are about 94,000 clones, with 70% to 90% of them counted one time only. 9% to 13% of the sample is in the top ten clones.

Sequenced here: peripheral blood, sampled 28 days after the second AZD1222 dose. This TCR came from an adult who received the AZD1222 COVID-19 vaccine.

The CDR3 region reads CASSFGQGRTPLHF. DNA sequence: TGTGCCAGCAGCTTTGGACAGGGGAGGACACCCCTCCACTTT. The rearranged chain carries TRBV11-2 and TRBJ1-6; 9 of the junction bases match TRBD1. Trimming leaves V shorter by 3 bases and J shorter by 11 bases, with the junction holding 5 bases beyond the gene matches. CDR1 and CDR2, looked up from the germline V gene, are SGHAT and FQNNGV. The CDR3 measures 14 amino acids from cysteine to phenylalanine. Only the CDR3 region is kept as DNA, spanning 42 bases read in frame from base 1.